Listed here are 19 T cell receptor beta chains from one sample, sequenced in a study of T cells in Graves' hyperthyroidism and ophthalmopathy. Researchers amplified the TCR beta CDR3 regions from RNA transcripts. During a first-round RT-PCR of the TCR CDR3, the HTBI primer set was used. TCRdb passed the multiplex PCR reads through MiXCR, listing each CDR3 protein once. The data hold roughly 290,000 distinct CDR3 sequences, with around 15% observed a single time. Sequencing used blood. The source is a woman aged 55-69 years with Graves' ophthalmopathy.

This clonotype was observed a single time. The chain couples TRBV29-1 to TRBJ2-7; 9 bases agree with TRBD1. The germline V gene has CDR1 SQVTM and CDR2 ANQGSEA. This CDR3 has 12 residues. J lost 3 bases, V lost 3 bases, and 0 bases had no gene match. For the CDR3, the DNA is TGCAGCGTTGAGGGACAGGGCTACGAGCAGTACTTC. It encodes CSVEGQGYEQYF.

At least ten counts were recorded for this clonotype. V is TRBV3-1 and J is TRBJ1-2, with a weak D call TRBD1 (5 bases). CDR3 size: 15 residues. CDR1 and CDR2 (germline): LGHDT, YNNKEL (reference sequence). Trimming took 3 bases from V and 8 from J, leaving 19 bases between them. As DNA, the CDR3 is TGTGCCAGCAGCCATCCACTCGACAGCCCAAACGGCTACACCTTC. It is translated as CASSHPLDSPNGYTF.

The sample holds many counts of this clonotype. The gene calls are TRBV7-2 and TRBJ2-7; weak D call: TRBD2 (6 bases). The CDR3 runs 14 residues. Per germline, CDR1 SGHTA and CDR2 FQGNSA. V lost 1 base to trimming and J lost 7 bases, with 14 bases between them. The chain's CDR3 is CASSLVLGGWEQYF. CDR3 DNA: TGTGCCAGCAGCTTAGTCCTCGGAGGGTGGGAGCAGTACTTC.

A note on this clonotype: A clone one base away is much larger, so this may be a read error. V usage is TRBV6-1 and J usage is TRBJ2-1, with TRBD2 matching over 10 bases. The J call is doubtful: the DNA matches TRBJ2-7 better. CDR1 and CDR2 (germline): MNHNS, SASEGT. The CDR3 runs to 14 residues. The CDR3, as DNA: TGTGCCGGAATAGCGGGAGGCCCCTACAATGAGCAGTACTTC. It encodes CAGIAGGPYNEQYF.

In this sample, this clonotype turned up a few times. For the CDR3, the DNA is TGTGCCAGCACTGCCGACAGGGGATTCTACAAAAACATTCAGTACTTC. It translates to CASTADRGFYKNIQYF. V is TRBV6-2 or TRBV6-3 and J is TRBJ2-4; the match to TRBD1 covers 8 bases. V shed 7 bases and J 3 bases; nucleotides not matched to a gene: 11. The length of the CDR3 is 16 residues. Germline V CDR1 and CDR2: MNHEY, SVGEGT.

This clonotype showed up many times. The chain combines TRBV5-4 with TRBJ2-1; tentatively, D is TRBD1 or TRBD2 (7 bases each). CDR1 is SGHNT, CDR2 YYREEE, per germline (reference sequence). Trimming took off 4 bases at V and 0 bases at J, with 14 bases between the two ends. This CDR3 has 16 amino acids. Here the CDR3 DNA reads TGTGCCAGCAGCGAAGGGGGCGGGGGCTCCTACAATGAGCAGTTCTTC. This gives the protein CASSEGGGGSYNEQFF. The full variable domain, in which reference TRBV5-4 and TRBJ2-1 provide the parts outside the CDR3, is ETGVTQSPTHLIKTRGQQVTLRCSSQSGHNTVSWYQQALGQGPQFIFQYYREEENGRGNFPPRFSGLQFPNYSSELNVNALELDDSALYLCASSEGGGGSYNEQFFGPGTRLTVL.

This clonotype was seen at least ten times. CDR3 amino acids: CASSPRGAGGELFF. As DNA, the CDR3 is TGCGCCAGCAGCCCCCGGGGGGCGGGCGGGGAGCTGTTTTTT. The J gene is TRBJ2-2, the V gene TRBV4-1; D might be TRBD2 (7 bases). Germline V CDR1 and CDR2: MGHRA, YSYEKL. V shed 4 bases and J shed 7 bases, with 13 bases lying between them. The length of the CDR3 is 14 residues.

This clonotype occurred many times. The chain links TRBV20-1 to TRBJ2-1; 15 positions agree with TRBD2. Trimming cost V 5 bases and J 4 bases; bases outside gene matches: 3. Germline V gene sequence: CDR1 DFQATT, CDR2 SNEGSKA (reference sequence). This CDR3 is built from 15 residues. CDR3 bases: TGCAGTGCTTCCGGACTAGCGGGGGGGTACAATGAGCAGTTCTTC. It specifies CSASGLAGGYNEQFF.

The chain couples TRBV28 to TRBJ2-1, with D unclear. From germline, CDR1 is MDHEN and CDR2 SYDVKM. This CDR3 is 13 amino acids long. The germline V and J ends were trimmed by 4 bases and 16 bases, with 20 bases remaining between them. The CDR3 bases are TGTGCCAGCAGTTATAGTATAATGTACACGTCATTCTTC. It is translated as CASSYSIMYTSFF.

This clonotype was counted at least ten times. This chain's CDR3 is CASSLSTGDTQYF. The CDR3, as DNA: TGTGCCAGCAGTTTATCAACAGGGGATACGCAGTATTTT. The chain carries TRBV27 and TRBJ2-3; maybe TRBD1 (6 bases). The V gene's germline CDR1 is MNHEY and CDR2 SMNVEV (reference sequence). This CDR3 contains 13 residues. V was shortened by 0 bases and J by 6 bases, with 7 bases between the two germline ends.

This clonotype was seen repeatedly, ten times or more. The rearrangement links TRBV11-2 to TRBJ2-7, with D maybe TRBD1 (6 bases). CDR1 is SGHAT, CDR2 FQNNGV, per germline. V shed 4 bases and J shed 1 base, with 29 bases lying between them. CDR3 length: 20 residues. The CDR3: CASSSVPFRSDRTVSYEQYF. The CDR3 DNA is TGTGCCAGCAGCTCCGTTCCGTTCCGTAGTGATAGGACAGTTTCCTACGAGCAGTACTTC. The variable domain in full, completed from reference TRBV11-2 and TRBJ2-7, reads EAGVAQSPRYKIIEKRQSVAFWCNPISGHATLYWYQQILGQGPKLLIQFQNNGVVDDSQLPKDRFSAERLKGVDSTLKIQPAKLEDSAVYLCASSSVPFRSDRTVSYEQYFGPGTRLTVT.

This clonotype has ten or more counts. This chain joins TRBV7-2 and TRBJ1-1; D is possibly TRBD1 (6 bases). The CDR3 consists of 13 residues. The V gene lost 4 bases and the J gene lost 7 bases, with 13 bases spanning the gap. Per the germline V gene, CDR1 is SGHTA and CDR2 is FQGNSA. This CDR3 is CASSSQGYNEAFF. DNA for the CDR3: TGTGCCAGCAGCTCACAGGGTTATAATGAAGCTTTCTTT.

This clonotype came up many times. The chain has TRBV12-3 or TRBV12-4 and TRBJ2-7; D is perhaps TRBD2 (5 bases). CDR3 length equals 14 residues. V lost 1 base, J lost 7 bases, and 14 bases lay in between. The CDR3 here is CASSLEVGVGEQYF. The CDR3 bases are TGTGCCAGCAGTTTAGAGGTGGGAGTAGGGGAGCAGTACTTC.

The chain couples TRBV5-1 to TRBJ1-1, with D tentatively TRBD1 (6 bases). Trimming cost V 0 bases and J 3 bases, with 12 bases left between them. The CDR3 consists of 15 residues. CDR1 and CDR2 (germline): SGHRS, YFSETQ. The CDR3 DNA reads as TGCGCCAGCAGCTTGGTACCGGGGGCCGACACTGAAGCTTTCTTT. Protein: CASSLVPGADTEAFF.

In its sample, this clonotype was seen many times. The chain links TRBV18 to TRBJ1-1, with D maybe TRBD1 (5 bases). Germline CDR1 reads KGHSH; CDR2 reads LQKENI. Between the trimmed V and J ends, which lost 3 bases and 4 bases, there was a span of 12 bases. The CDR3 loop spans 14 amino acids. The CDR3 reads CASSPGGRVTEAFF. DNA of the CDR3: TGTGCCAGCTCACCGGGAGGCAGGGTCACTGAAGCTTTCTTT.

With regard to this clonotype: This sequence may be a read error, since a much larger clone differs from it by one base. The conserved phenylalanine or tryptophan is not found at the CDR3 terminus, so this likely reflects a read error. This chain joins TRBV12-3 or TRBV12-4 and TRBJ2-2; perhaps TRBD2 as D (6 bases). The CDR3 is made up of 15 amino acids. Trimming removed 4 bases from V and 9 bases from J, with 18 bases in between. CDR3 sequence: CASSSAGRPDRELFL. The CDR3 nucleotides read TGTGCCAGCAGTTCCGCGGGGAGGCCGGATCGGGAGCTGTTTCTT.

The chain joins TRBV20-1 to TRBJ1-5; a possible D gene is TRBD1 (5 bases). Trimming removed 5 bases at V and 4 bases at J, with 9 bases between. The CDR3 consists of 12 residues. In germline, CDR1 is DFQATT, CDR2 SNEGSKA (reference sequence). CDR3 protein: CSADRGNQPQHF. In DNA form, the CDR3 reads TGCAGTGCTGACCGGGGGAATCAGCCCCAGCATTTT.

The chain has TRBV20-1 and TRBJ2-5; possibly TRBD1 or TRBD2 for D (5 bases each). The CDR3 length is 13 residues. Germline CDR1 is DFQATT and CDR2 is SNEGSKA (reference sequence). V lost 7 bases to trimming and J lost 2 bases, with 14 bases between them. The DNA for the CDR3 is TGCAGTGTGAGAGGGGCTAAACAAGAGACCCAGTACTTC. Its protein product is CSVRGAKQETQYF.

This clonotype occurred many times. The chain combines TRBV5-4 with TRBJ1-2, with D uncertain. Germline CDR1 reads SGHNT; CDR2 reads YYREEE (reference sequence). With 0 bases removed from V and 0 bases from J, the gap between germline ends came to 12 bases. The CDR3 covers 16 residues. CDR3 nucleotides: TGTGCCAGCAGCTTGGGCGGCCGAGAAGCTAACTATGGCTACACCTTC. Its translation is CASSLGGREANYGYTF. Drawing the rest from reference TRBV5-4 and TRBJ1-2, the complete variable domain is ETGVTQSPTHLIKTRGQQVTLRCSSQSGHNTVSWYQQALGQGPQFIFQYYREEENGRGNFPPRFSGLQFPNYSSELNVNALELDDSALYLCASSLGGREANYGYTFGSGTRLTVV.